This T cell receptor beta chain came from a study of T cell responses to AZD1222 COVID-19 vaccine. Study conclusions and caveats: With two AZD1222 doses given, Spike-specific TCR breadth and depth both rose.

In the case of this clone: Antigen: not known.

The assay was immunoSEQ multiplex PCR, and TCRdb's table has in-frame clones only and misses some. The sample shows 130,000 or so clones, around nine tenths of them seen only once. This CDR3 region has 15 residues. Germline V gene lookup returns CDR1 SGHRS and CDR2 YFSETQ. V was clipped by 0 bases and J by 2 bases, with 12 bases between them. The sample in question was peripheral blood, obtained on day 0 of AZD1222 vaccination. The clonotype comes from an adult in good health. V and J are TRBV5-1 and TRBJ2-7, with D tentatively TRBD1 (5 bases). This chain's CDR3 is CASSLGWGTTYEQYF. In DNA, the CDR3 is TGCGCCAGCAGCTTGGGGTGGGGCACCACCTACGAGCAGTACTTC.